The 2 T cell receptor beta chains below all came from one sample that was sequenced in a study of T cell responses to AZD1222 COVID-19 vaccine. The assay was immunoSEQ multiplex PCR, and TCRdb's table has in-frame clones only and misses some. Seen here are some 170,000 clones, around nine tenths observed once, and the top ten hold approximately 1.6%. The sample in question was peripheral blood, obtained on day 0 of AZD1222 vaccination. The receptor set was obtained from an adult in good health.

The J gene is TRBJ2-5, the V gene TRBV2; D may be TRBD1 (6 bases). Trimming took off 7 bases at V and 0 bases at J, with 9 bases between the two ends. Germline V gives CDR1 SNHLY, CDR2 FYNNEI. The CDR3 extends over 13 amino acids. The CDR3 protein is CASTRGYQETQYF. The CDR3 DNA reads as TGTGCCAGCACTAGGGGGTACCAAGAGACCCAGTACTTC.

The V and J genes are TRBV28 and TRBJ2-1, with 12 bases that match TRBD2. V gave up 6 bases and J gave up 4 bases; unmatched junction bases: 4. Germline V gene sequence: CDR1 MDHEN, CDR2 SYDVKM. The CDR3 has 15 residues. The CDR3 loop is CASRETSGGYNEQFF. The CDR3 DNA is TGTGCCAGCAGGGAAACTAGCGGGGGGTACAATGAGCAGTTCTTC. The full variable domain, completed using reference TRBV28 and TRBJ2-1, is DVKVTQSSRYLVKRTGEKVFLECVQDMDHENMFWYRQDPGLGLRLIYFSYDVKMKEKGDIPEGYSVSREKKERFSLILESASTNQTSMYLCASRETSGGYNEQFFGPGTRLTVL.